A selection of T cell receptor beta chains follows, all from one sample in a study of human T cells and chemical hapten exposure. TCRdb itself ran the 5' RACE reads through MiXCR, one entry per CDR3 protein. Among about 140,000 distinct CDR3 sequences listed, 4.1% were seen once. These TCRs come from a female donor in good health. Each CDR3 is given with its conserved first and last residue. The D gene is left open where the match is weak. Clone size is stated in some rows and not others, as once, few, many or a class when expanded.

>TRBV5-1|TRBJ2-2|TRBD2|once
CASSLALAPTGELFF
TGCGCCAGCAGCTTGGCACTAGCGCCTACCGGGGAGCTGTTTTTT
>TRBV20-1|TRBJ2-7|.|many
CSARSNRAINEQYF
TGCAGTGCTAGATCCAACAGGGCTATCAACGAGCAGTACTTC
>TRBV7-8|TRBJ2-1|.|many
CASSRKPVGLDNEQFF
TGTGCCAGCAGCCGGAAACCAGTGGGTCTTGACAATGAGCAGTTCTTC
>TRBV6-1|TRBJ1-5|.|few
CASTRGTPDQPQHF
TGTGCCAGCACCCGCGGGACACCTGATCAGCCCCAGCATTTT
>TRBV6-6|TRBJ1-5|TRBD1|many
CASSSYRDRGRISNQPQHF
TGTGCCAGCAGCTCATACCGGGACAGGGGGCGCATAAGCAATCAGCCCCAGCATTTT
>TRBV7-2|TRBJ1-2|.|few
CASSLEELEGIGYTF
TGTGCCAGCAGCTTAGAAGAACTGGAGGGAATTGGCTACACCTTC
>TRBV3-1|TRBJ2-2|.|many
CASSQDLAFLAGELFF
TGTGCCAGCAGCCAGGATCTAGCATTTCTCGCCGGGGAGCTGTTTTTT
>TRBV4-2|TRBJ2-3|.|.
CASSPTGDRCTDTQYF
TGTGCCAGCAGCCCAACCGGAGACAGGTGCACAGATACGCAGTATTTT
>TRBV7-2|TRBJ2-7|.|many
CASTQGGIVSYEQYF
TGTGCCAGCACCCAAGGGGGGATAGTCTCCTACGAGCAGTACTTC
>TRBV7-2|TRBJ2-1|.|.
CASSLAQGGGYNEQFF
TGTGCCAGCAGCTTAGCACAGGGGGGGGGCTACAATGAGCAGTTCTTC
>TRBV3-1|TRBJ1-2|.|many
CASSQGQAGYTF
TGTGCCAGCAGCCAAGGGCAGGCCGGCTACACCTTC
>TRBV5-6|TRBJ1-2|.|many
CASSLQSVFSYGYTF
TGTGCCAGCAGCTTGCAGTCAGTCTTCTCTTATGGCTACACCTTC
>TRBV5-1|TRBJ2-1|TRBD1|many
CASSLGDRLDNEQFF
TGCGCCAGCAGCTTGGGGGACAGGTTAGACAATGAGCAGTTCTTC
>TRBV29-1|TRBJ2-6|.|many
CSAWTESVSGANVLTF
TGCAGCGCCTGGACAGAGAGCGTCTCTGGGGCCAACGTCCTGACTTTC
>TRBV7-2|TRBJ1-5|.|.
CASSLGGGSNQPQHF
TGTGCCAGCAGCTTAGGTGGGGGTAGCAATCAGCCCCAGCATTTT
>TRBV7-8|TRBJ1-2|TRBD1|many
CASSLRDRGEGYTF
TGTGCCAGCAGCTTAAGAGACAGGGGAGAGGGCTACACCTTC
>TRBV29-1|TRBJ2-7|.|many
CSVVFTYEQYF
TGCAGCGTTGTTTTCACCTACGAGCAGTACTTC
>TRBV5-6|TRBJ1-1|TRBD1|many
CASSHRQGTTEAFF
TGTGCCAGCAGCCACCGACAGGGGACCACTGAAGCTTTCTTT
>TRBV20-1|TRBJ2-5|TRBD2|many
CSASSGGASETQYF
TGCAGTGCTTCGAGCGGGGGCGCGTCCGAGACCCAGTACTTC
>TRBV27|TRBJ1-5|.|few
CASISAGGLTSNQPQHF
TGTGCCAGCATCTCGGCCGGAGGCCTAACAAGCAATCAGCCCCAGCATTTT
>TRBV30|TRBJ1-3|.|few
CAWSATSSGNTIYF
TGTGCCTGGAGTGCGACCAGCTCTGGAAACACCATATATTTT
>TRBV7-9|TRBJ1-2|.|many
CASSFETAFYGYTF
TGTGCCAGCAGCTTTGAAACAGCATTCTATGGCTACACCTTC
>TRBV18|TRBJ1-2|.|few
CASSPSTVQGYTF
TGTGCCAGCTCACCCTCAACGGTCCAGGGCTACACCTTC
>TRBV9|TRBJ1-4|TRBD1|many
CASSADRDRGLANEKLFF
TGTGCCAGCAGCGCCGACCGGGACAGGGGGCTTGCTAATGAAAAACTGTTTTTT
>TRBV28|TRBJ2-3|.|many
CASSPLFEGTDTQYF
TGTGCCAGCAGTCCCCTCTTTGAGGGGACAGATACGCAGTATTTT
>TRBV5-6|TRBJ1-1|.|many
CASSLAPTQSPGGLTEAFF
TGTGCCAGCAGCTTGGCTCCCACCCAGAGCCCCGGGGGTTTGACTGAAGCTTTCTTT
>TRBV11-3|TRBJ2-1|.|many
CASSFGIERGNEQFF
TGTGCCAGCAGCTTTGGGATCGAGAGGGGCAATGAGCAGTTCTTC
>TRBV13|TRBJ1-1|.|many
CASSLGGEGNTEAFF
TGTGCCAGCAGCTTAGGGGGCGAAGGGAACACTGAAGCTTTCTTT
>TRBV7-3|TRBJ2-7|.|many
CASSLHGNYEQYF
TGTGCCAGCAGCTTACACGGAAACTACGAGCAGTACTTC
>TRBV7-2|TRBJ1-2|.|many
CASSLRGSYGYTF
TGTGCCAGCAGCTTAAGGGGTTCCTATGGCTACACCTTC
>TRBV4-3|TRBJ1-5|.|many
CASSQARGSQPQHF
TGCGCCAGCAGCCAGGCAAGGGGCTCTCAGCCCCAGCATTTT